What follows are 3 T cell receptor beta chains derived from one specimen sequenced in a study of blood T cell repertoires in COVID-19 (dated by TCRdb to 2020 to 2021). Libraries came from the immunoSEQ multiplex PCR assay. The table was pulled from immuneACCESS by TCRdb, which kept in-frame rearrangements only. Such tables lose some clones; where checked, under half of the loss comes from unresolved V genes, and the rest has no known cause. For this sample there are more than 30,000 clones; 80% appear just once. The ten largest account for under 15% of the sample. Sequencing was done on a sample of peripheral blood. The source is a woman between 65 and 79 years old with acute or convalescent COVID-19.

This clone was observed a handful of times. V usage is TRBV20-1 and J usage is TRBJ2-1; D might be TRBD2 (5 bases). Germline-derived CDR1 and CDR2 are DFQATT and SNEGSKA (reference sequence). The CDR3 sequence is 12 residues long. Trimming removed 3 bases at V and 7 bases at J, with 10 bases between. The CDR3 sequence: CSASSWENEQFF. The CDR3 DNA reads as TGCAGTGCTAGTTCCTGGGAGAATGAGCAGTTCTTC.

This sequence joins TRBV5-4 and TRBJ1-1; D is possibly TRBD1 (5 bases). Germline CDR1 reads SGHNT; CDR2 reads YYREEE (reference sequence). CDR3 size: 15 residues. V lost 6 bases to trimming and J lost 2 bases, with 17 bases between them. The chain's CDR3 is CASKFGGTSNTEAFF. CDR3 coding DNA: TGTGCCAGCAAGTTTGGGGGGACTTCCAACACTGAAGCTTTCTTT. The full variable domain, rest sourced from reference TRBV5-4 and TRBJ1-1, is ETGVTQSPTHLIKTRGQQVTLRCSSQSGHNTVSWYQQALGQGPQFIFQYYREEENGRGNFPPRFSGLQFPNYSSELNVNALELDDSALYLCASKFGGTSNTEAFFGQGTRLTVV.

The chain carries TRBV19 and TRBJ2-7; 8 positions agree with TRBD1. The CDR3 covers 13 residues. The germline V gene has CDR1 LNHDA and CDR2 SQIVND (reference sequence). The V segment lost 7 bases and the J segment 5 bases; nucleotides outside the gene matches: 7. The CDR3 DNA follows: TGTGCCAGTAACGGACAGGGTTCCCACGAGCAGTACTTC. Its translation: CASNGQGSHEQYF.